A selection of T cell receptor beta chains follows, all from one sample in a study of cytomegalovirus exposure and HLA in healthy donors. Here immunoSEQ multiplex PCR was the method, and the copy in TCRdb shows in-frame clones only, minus some. The sample lists about 150,000 clones; roughly 74% were seen once. Source material: PBMCs. The receptor source for this set is a man younger than 30 in good health and CMV-seronegative. CDR3s include the opening cysteine and the closing phenylalanine or tryptophan. Each record gives: clone size, D gene, J gene, V gene, CDR3 protein, CDR3 DNA. The D gene is left open where the match is weak. Expanded clones are given a class, and other clones once, few, many or no size at all.

NA | NA | TRBJ1-1 | TRBV11-1 | CASSPRTGTEAFF | TGTGCCAGCAGCCCCCGGACGGGAACTGAAGCTTTCTTT
NA | NA | TRBJ2-1 | TRBV18 | CASSKPQGPYNEQFF | TGTGCCAGCAGCAAACCGCAGGGGCCCTACAATGAGCAGTTCTTC
NA | NA | TRBJ2-7 | TRBV6-6 | CASSLALSYEQYF | TGTGCCAGCAGTTTAGCACTATCCTACGAGCAGTACTTC
NA | TRBD2 | TRBJ2-1 | TRBV11-2 | CASSLGTSARQFF | TGTGCCAGCAGCTTAGGCACTAGCGCGCGGCAGTTCTTC
few | TRBD2 | TRBJ2-5 | TRBV28 | CASELTAGVVGGETQYF | TGTGCCAGCGAATTGACCGCGGGGGTGGTCGGAGGAGAGACCCAGTACTTC
NA | TRBD1 | TRBJ1-2 | TRBV19 | CASSEPTGASYDGYTF | TGTGCCAGTAGTGAACCGACAGGGGCAAGTTATGACGGCTACACCTTC
few | NA | TRBJ1-1 | TRBV5-1 | CASSLRGTEAFF | TGCGCCAGCAGCTTAAGGGGCACTGAAGCTTTCTTT
NA | NA | TRBJ2-3 | TRBV7-2 | CASSQLPGGVTDTQYF | TGTGCCAGCAGCCAACTCCCGGGGGGCGTAACAGATACGCAGTATTTT
NA | NA | TRBJ2-5 | TRBV29-1 | CSVAGTQETQYF | TGCAGCGTTGCGGGGACACAAGAGACCCAGTACTTC
NA | TRBD1 | TRBJ1-1 | TRBV19 | CASATMGTGSGLAFF | TGTGCCAGTGCTACCATGGGGACAGGTTCAGGATTGGCTTTCTTT
NA | NA | TRBJ1-3 | TRBV4-1 | CASSPLKQGSGNTIYF | TGCGCCAGCAGCCCCCTAAAACAGGGCTCTGGAAACACCATATATTTT
once | NA | TRBJ2-2 | TRBV4-1 | CASKFQAANTGELFF | TGCGCCAGCAAGTTTCAGGCAGCGAACACCGGGGAGCTGTTTTTT
few | NA | TRBJ2-2 | TRBV19 | CASSISGTLNTGELFF | TGTGCCAGTAGTATATCCGGGACACTAAACACCGGGGAGCTGTTTTTT
few | NA | TRBJ2-3 | TRBV9 | CASGGLNGADTQYF | TGTGCCAGCGGGGGACTTAACGGCGCAGATACGCAGTATTTT
NA | TRBD1 | TRBJ2-5 | TRBV7-7 | CASSFRGGRETQYF | TGTGCCAGCAGCTTTAGAGGGGGCAGGGAGACCCAGTACTTC
NA | NA | TRBJ2-4 | TRBV4-1 | CASSQVGPEAKNSQYF | TGCGCCAGCAGCCAAGTTGGTCCAGAAGCCAAAAACAGTCAGTACTTC
NA | NA | TRBJ2-1 | TRBV6-5 | CSTRDRPYNEQFF | TGTTCCACCCGAGACAGACCCTACAATGAGCAGTTCTTC
few | NA | TRBJ1-2 | TRBV27 | CASSSTGSAGYTF | TGTGCCAGCAGTTCCACAGGGTCGGCCGGCTACACCTTC
NA | TRBD2 | TRBJ2-1 | TRBV10-2 | CASRLAGGRGNNEQFF | TGCGCCAGCAGACTAGCGGGGGGTAGGGGGAACAATGAGCAGTTCTTC
NA | TRBD2 | TRBJ2-4 | TRBV28 | CASRGGDVGAKNIQYF | TGTGCCAGCAGGGGGGGGGATGTGGGAGCCAAAAACATTCAGTACTTC
NA | NA | TRBJ2-3 | TRBV6-5 | CASSAKTATDTQYF | TGTGCCAGCAGTGCCAAGACAGCCACAGATACGCAGTATTTT
NA | NA | TRBJ1-5 | TRBV4-1 | CASSQDSTYSNQPQHF | TGCGCCAGCAGCCAAGATAGTACTTATAGCAATCAGCCCCAGCATTTT
once | TRBD2 | TRBJ2-5 | TRBV15 | CATSRLAGQETQYF | TGTGCCACCAGCAGATTAGCGGGGCAAGAGACCCAGTACTTC
NA | TRBD2 | TRBJ2-5 | TRBV27 | CASSFHRGGETQYF | TGTGCCAGCAGTTTCCATCGGGGGGGGGAGACCCAGTACTTC
once | NA | TRBJ2-3 | TRBV20-1 | CSRLVTDTQYF | TGCAGTCGGCTAGTCACAGATACGCAGTATTTT
NA | TRBD1 | TRBJ2-1 | TRBV28 | CASIGTGGVGEQFF | TGTGCCAGCATTGGGACAGGGGGCGTGGGTGAGCAGTTCTTC
NA | TRBD1 | TRBJ1-1 | TRBV5-1 | CASSSAGQGVGEAFF | TGCGCCAGCAGCTCCGCGGGACAGGGGGTAGGTGAAGCTTTCTTT
NA | TRBD1 | TRBJ1-3 | TRBV7-3 | CASSGLDRGPGNTIYF | TGTGCCAGCAGTGGTCTGGACAGGGGGCCTGGAAACACCATATATTTT
NA | NA | TRBJ2-5 | TRBV21-1 | CASLAPAGTGWSETQYF | TGTGCCAGCCTTGCCCCGGCCGGGACAGGGTGGTCAGAGACCCAGTACTTC
few | NA | TRBJ1-1 | TRBV27 | CASGGVGTEAFF | TGTGCCAGCGGGGGCGTGGGCACTGAAGCTTTCTTT
NA | NA | TRBJ1-1 | TRBV9 | CASSVGGSTEAFF | TGTGCCAGCAGCGTAGGAGGGAGCACTGAAGCTTTCTTT
NA | TRBD1 | TRBJ2-2 | TRBV19 | CASSQGAQNTGELFF | TGTGCCAGTAGCCAGGGGGCACAGAACACCGGGGAGCTGTTTTTT
NA | NA | TRBJ1-6 | TRBV9 | CASSPGLNSPLHF | TGTGCCAGCAGCCCTGGGCTTAATTCACCCCTCCACTTT
NA | NA | TRBJ1-1 | TRBV19 | CASSIGAASTEAFF | TGTGCCAGTAGTATAGGGGCCGCCAGCACTGAAGCTTTCTTT
NA | NA | TRBJ2-6 | TRBV21-1 | CASSKIEASGGKSSGANVLTF | TGTGCCAGCAGCAAAATAGAGGCTAGCGGGGGAAAGAGCTCTGGGGCCAACGTCCTGACTTTC
NA | NA | TRBJ1-5 | TRBV7-9 | CASSETSPGDQPQHF | TGTGCCAGCAGCGAAACAAGCCCCGGAGACCAGCCCCAGCATTTT
once | NA | TRBJ2-2 | TRBV4-3 | CASSQILDGYNTGELFF | TGCGCCAGCAGCCAAATACTAGACGGCTACAACACCGGGGAGCTGTTTTTT
NA | TRBD1 | TRBJ1-2 | TRBV23-1 | CASSQPSGGDRGYLCDGYTF | TGCGCCAGCAGTCAACCGTCCGGGGGGGACAGGGGGTATTTGTGCGATGGCTACACCTTC
few | NA | TRBJ1-1 | TRBV18 | CASSPRAGVNTEAFF | TGTGCCAGCTCACCCAGAGCAGGGGTGAACACTGAAGCTTTCTTT
few | NA | TRBJ1-2 | TRBV28 | CASSPDPGLLRNGYTF | TGTGCCAGCAGTCCCGACCCGGGTCTTCTAAGGAATGGCTACACCTTC
NA | TRBD2 | TRBJ2-3 | TRBV7-2 | CASSFAGGTTDTQYF | TGTGCCAGCAGCTTTGCGGGGGGGACCACAGATACGCAGTATTTT
NA | NA | TRBJ2-1 | TRBV7-2 | CASSPRLVSYNEQFF | TGTGCCAGCAGCCCCCGACTAGTTTCCTACAATGAGCAGTTCTTC
NA | TRBD1 | TRBJ2-3 | TRBV6-1 | CASSETAGGPDTQYF | TGTGCCAGCAGTGAAACGGCAGGGGGCCCAGATACGCAGTATTTT
NA | TRBD2 | TRBJ2-3 | TRBV6-5 | CASRPMGGRTDTQYF | TGTGCCAGCAGGCCTATGGGAGGGCGCACAGATACGCAGTATTTT
few | NA | TRBJ1-2 | TRBV10-1 | CASSFGFGYGYTF | TGCGCCAGCAGTTTCGGGTTCGGCTATGGCTACACCTTC
NA | TRBD1 | TRBJ1-3 | TRBV9 | CASSSRLQTGGSSGNTIYF | TGTGCCAGCAGCTCCCGCCTCCAGACAGGGGGCAGCTCTGGAAACACCATATATTTT
NA | NA | TRBJ2-1 | TRBV5-6 | CASSSLRGNSYNEQFF | TGTGCCAGCAGCTCCCTACGGGGGAACTCCTACAATGAGCAGTTCTTC
NA | TRBD2 | TRBJ2-3 | TRBV5-1 | CASSLVGERTSGGKPTDTQYF | TGCGCCAGCAGCTTGGTCGGTGAAAGGACTAGCGGGGGGAAACCCACAGATACGCAGTATTTT
NA | NA | TRBJ1-2 | TRBV13 | CASSRPRPGSNYGYTF | TGTGCCAGCAGCCGCCCCCGGCCAGGGTCTAACTATGGCTACACCTTC
NA | TRBD1 | TRBJ1-5 | TRBV27 | CASSLGTVGQPQHF | TGTGCCAGCAGTCTGGGGACAGTCGGGCAGCCCCAGCATTTT
few | NA | TRBJ1-6 | TRBV28 | CASSSREGSSSPLHF | TGTGCCAGCAGTTCCCGGGAAGGGAGCAGCTCACCCCTCCACTTT
NA | NA | TRBJ1-1 | TRBV5-1 | CASSLGQHTEAFF | TGCGCCAGCAGCTTGGGACAGCACACTGAAGCTTTCTTT
NA | TRBD1 | TRBJ2-3 | TRBV27 | CASSTRTGPTPTDTQYF | TGTGCCAGCAGTACCAGGACAGGGCCTACACCTACAGATACGCAGTATTTT
NA | NA | TRBJ1-1 | TRBV7-9 | CASSTGGTEAFF | TGTGCCAGCAGCACGGGCGGGACTGAAGCTTTCTTT
few | TRBD2 | TRBJ2-3 | TRBV5-4 | CASSGQPTSGGGFYTDTQYF | TGTGCCAGCAGTGGGCAGCCGACTAGCGGGGGCGGTTTTTACACAGATACGCAGTATTTT
NA | TRBD2 | TRBJ2-1 | TRBV7-2 | CASSLGGRRGVGNEQFF | TGTGCCAGCAGCTTAGGGGGTCGGCGGGGGGTTGGCAATGAGCAGTTCTTC
NA | NA | TRBJ1-1 | TRBV4-3 | CASSPTSRSVTEAFF | TGCGCCAGCAGCCCCACCTCCCGGAGTGTCACTGAAGCTTTCTTT